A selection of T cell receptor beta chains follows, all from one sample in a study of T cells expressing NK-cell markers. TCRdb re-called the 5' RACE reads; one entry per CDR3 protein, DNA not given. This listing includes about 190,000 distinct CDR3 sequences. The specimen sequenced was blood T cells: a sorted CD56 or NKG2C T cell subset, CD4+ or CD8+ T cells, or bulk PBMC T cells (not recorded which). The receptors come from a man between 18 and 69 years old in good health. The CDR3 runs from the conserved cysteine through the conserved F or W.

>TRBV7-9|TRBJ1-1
CASRLDRTEAFF
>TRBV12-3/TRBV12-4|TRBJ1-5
CASSLASTGGQPQHF
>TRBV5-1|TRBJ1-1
CASSSPLGMNTEAFF
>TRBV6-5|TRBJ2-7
CASSYPRDGIYEQYF
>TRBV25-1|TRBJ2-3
CASSTPPFEDTQYF
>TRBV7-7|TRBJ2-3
CASSLAPGDTQYF
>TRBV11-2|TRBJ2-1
CASSPDLTGTGQFF
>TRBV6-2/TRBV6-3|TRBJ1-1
CASSPGVTEAFF
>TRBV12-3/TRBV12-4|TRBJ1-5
CASSLEGGNQPQHF
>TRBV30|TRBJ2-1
CAWTSGGPYNEQFF
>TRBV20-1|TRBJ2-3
CSARAGATDTQYF
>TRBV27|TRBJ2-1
CASSPPFRVGLWNEQFF
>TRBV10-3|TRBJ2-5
CAINDGTGLQTQYF
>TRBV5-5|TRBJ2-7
CASSPLTEKAAYEQYF
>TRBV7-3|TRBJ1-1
CASSFLGGGFTEAFF
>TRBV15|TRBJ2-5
CATSSWFDPVAGGPQETQYF
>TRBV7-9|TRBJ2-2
CASSPGGLGELFF
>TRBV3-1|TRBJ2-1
CASSQVATGSTYNEQFF
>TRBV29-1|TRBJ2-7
CSVEGATGLPSYEQYF
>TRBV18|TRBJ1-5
CASSPGAGAYQPQHF
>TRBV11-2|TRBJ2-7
CASSLDASGGAGFWYEQYF
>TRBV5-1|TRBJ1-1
CASSDETGGYTEAFF
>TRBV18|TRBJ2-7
CASTPGGTYEQYF
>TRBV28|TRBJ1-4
CASRGLNRANEKLFF
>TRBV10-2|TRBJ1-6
CASSTQENSPLHF
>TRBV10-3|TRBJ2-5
CAISSGGAGRRTQYF
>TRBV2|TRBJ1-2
CASSELDGTGAIANYGYTF
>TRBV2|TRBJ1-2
CASSEVRNFNYGYTF
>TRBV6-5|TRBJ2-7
CASSFAHSVAEQYF
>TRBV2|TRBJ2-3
CASSDWTSGYSDTQYF
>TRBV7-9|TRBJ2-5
CASRWKETQYF
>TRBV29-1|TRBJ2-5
CSVEVRPGSGQETQYF
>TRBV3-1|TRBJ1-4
CASSGTGMNEKLFF
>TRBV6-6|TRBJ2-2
CASSYGPTGELFF
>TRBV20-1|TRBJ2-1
CSARSRGGPRSEQFF
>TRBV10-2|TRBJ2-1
CASMSSGGTSYNEQFF
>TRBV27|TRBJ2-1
CASSFRAIQGIGHEQFF
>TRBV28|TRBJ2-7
CASRRQGNYEQYF
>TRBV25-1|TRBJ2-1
CASSDKGWNEQFF
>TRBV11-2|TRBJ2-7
CASSLEPLGLGSYEQYF
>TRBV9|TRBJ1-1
CASSPLGGEMNTEAFF
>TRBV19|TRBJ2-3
CASSRQGSDTQYF
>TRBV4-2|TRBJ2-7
CASSQQGAGEQYF
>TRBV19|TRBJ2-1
CASSISSLERKNEQFF
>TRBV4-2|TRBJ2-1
CASSQEGSSDYNEQFF
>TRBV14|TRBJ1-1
CASSQDGGAPLKNTEAFF
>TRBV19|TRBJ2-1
CASSKATENNEQFF
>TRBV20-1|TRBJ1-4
CSAFRGGVTNEKLFF
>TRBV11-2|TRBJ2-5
CASSKGLAGQQETQHF
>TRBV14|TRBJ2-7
CASSQENRGTYEQYF
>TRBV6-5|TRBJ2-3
CASSYSARGSTDTQYF
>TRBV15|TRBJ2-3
CATSRGYRGSTDTQYF
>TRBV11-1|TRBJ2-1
CASSLEETGGDNEQFF
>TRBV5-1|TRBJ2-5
CASSLASAAGQETQYF
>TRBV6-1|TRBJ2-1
CASSAGASGEQFF
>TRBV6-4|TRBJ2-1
CASPWRGPPYNEQFF
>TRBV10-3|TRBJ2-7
CAIRESAGEQYF
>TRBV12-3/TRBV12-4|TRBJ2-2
CAGSLNTGELFF
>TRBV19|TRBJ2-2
CASSPFGDRNTGELFF
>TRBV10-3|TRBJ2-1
CAISESWTGSEQFF